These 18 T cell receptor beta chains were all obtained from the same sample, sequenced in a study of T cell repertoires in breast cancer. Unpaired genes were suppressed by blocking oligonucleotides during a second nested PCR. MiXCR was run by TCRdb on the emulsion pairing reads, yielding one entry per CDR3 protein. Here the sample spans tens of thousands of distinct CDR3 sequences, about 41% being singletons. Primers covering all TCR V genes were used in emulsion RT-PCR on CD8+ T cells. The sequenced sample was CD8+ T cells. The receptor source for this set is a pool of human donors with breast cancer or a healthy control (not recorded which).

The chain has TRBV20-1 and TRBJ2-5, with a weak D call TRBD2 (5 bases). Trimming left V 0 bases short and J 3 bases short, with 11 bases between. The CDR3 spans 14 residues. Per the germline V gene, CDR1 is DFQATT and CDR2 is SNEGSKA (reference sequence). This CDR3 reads CSARDPSTEETQYF. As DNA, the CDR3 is TGCAGTGCTAGAGATCCTAGCACAGAAGAGACCCAGTACTTC.

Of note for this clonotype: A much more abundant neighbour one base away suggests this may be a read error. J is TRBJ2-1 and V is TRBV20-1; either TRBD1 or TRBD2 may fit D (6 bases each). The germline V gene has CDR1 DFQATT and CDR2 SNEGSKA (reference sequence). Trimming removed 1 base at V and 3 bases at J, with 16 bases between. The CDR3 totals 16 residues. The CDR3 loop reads CSARGPGDSFYNEQFF. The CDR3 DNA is TGCAGTGCTAGAGGTCCAGGGGACTCCTTCTACAATGAGCAGTTCTTC.

The CDR3 DNA sequence: TGTGCCAGCAGCATAGCTTTACACGACCCGGGGACCCAGTACTTC. Amino acid sequence: CASSIALHDPGTQYF. The chain recombines TRBV9 with TRBJ2-5; no clear D. V lost 4 bases and J lost 7, with 20 bases in between. Germline V lookup: CDR1 SGDLS, CDR2 YYNGEE. The CDR3 has 15 residues.

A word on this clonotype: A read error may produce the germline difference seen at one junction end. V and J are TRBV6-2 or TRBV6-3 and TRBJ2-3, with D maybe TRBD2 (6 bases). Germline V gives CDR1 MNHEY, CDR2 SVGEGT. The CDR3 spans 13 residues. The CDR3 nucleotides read TGTGCCAGCGGACCCGGGGACTCAGATACGCAGTGTTTT. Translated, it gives CASGPGDSDTQCF.

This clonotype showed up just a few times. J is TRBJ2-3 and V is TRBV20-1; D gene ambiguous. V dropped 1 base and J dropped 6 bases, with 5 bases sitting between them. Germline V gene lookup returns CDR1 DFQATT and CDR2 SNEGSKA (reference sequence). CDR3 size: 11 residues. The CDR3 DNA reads TGCAGTGCTAGAGCTCGCGATACGCAGTATTTT. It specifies CSARARDTQYF.

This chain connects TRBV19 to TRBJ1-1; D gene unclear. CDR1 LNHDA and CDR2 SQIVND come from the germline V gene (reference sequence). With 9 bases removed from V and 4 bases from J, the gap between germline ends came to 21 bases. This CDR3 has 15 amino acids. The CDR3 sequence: CASMNPERVGTEAFF. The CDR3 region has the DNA TGTGCCAGCATGAACCCCGAACGGGTTGGCACTGAAGCTTTCTTT.

The CDR3 sequence is CASSNLPNNSPLHF. CDR3 sequence (DNA): TGTGCCAGCAGTAACCTTCCCAATAATTCACCCCTCCACTTT. The V call is TRBV2, the J call TRBJ1-6; the D is unclear. Per the germline V gene, CDR1 is SNHLY and CDR2 is FYNNEI. V was cut by 5 bases and J by 5 bases, with 10 bases left in between. The CDR3 runs 14 residues.

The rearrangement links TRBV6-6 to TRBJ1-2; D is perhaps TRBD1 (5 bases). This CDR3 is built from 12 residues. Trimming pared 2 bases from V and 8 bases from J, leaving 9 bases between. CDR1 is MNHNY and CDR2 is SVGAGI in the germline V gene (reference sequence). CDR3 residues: CASSYGGQGYTF. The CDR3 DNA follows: TGTGCCAGCAGTTACGGAGGACAAGGCTACACCTTC.

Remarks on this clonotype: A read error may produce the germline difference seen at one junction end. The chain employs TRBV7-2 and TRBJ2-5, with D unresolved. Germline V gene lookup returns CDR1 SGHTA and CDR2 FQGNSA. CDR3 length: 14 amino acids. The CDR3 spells CASSSLGRQESQYF. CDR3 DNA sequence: TGTGCCAGCAGCTCCCTGGGCAGGCAAGAGTCCCAGTACTTC.

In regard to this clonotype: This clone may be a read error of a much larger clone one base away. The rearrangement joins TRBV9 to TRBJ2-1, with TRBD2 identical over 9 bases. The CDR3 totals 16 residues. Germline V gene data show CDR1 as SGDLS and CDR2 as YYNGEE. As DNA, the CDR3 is TGTGGCAGCAGCGGCGTAGCGGGAGCATCCTACAATGAGCAGTTCTTC. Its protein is CGSSGVAGASYNEQFF.

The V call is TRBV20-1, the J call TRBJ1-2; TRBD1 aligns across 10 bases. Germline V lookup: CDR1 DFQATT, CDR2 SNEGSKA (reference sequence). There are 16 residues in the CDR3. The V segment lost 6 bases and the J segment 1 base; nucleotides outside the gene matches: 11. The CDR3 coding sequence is TGCAGTGCAACCGGGACAGGGGAAGCCATTAACTATGGCTACACCTTC. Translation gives CSATGTGEAINYGYTF.

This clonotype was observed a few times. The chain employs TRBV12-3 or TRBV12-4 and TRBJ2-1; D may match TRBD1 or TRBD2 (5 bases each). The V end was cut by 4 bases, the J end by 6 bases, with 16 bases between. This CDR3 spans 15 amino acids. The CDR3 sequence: CASSSVTPGANEQFF. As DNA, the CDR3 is TGTGCCAGCAGTTCCGTTACTCCCGGGGCCAATGAGCAGTTCTTC.

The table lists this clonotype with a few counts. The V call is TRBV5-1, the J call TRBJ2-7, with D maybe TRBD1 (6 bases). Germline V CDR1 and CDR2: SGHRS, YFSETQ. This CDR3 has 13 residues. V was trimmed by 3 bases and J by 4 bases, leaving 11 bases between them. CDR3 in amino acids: CASSYRAGYEQYF. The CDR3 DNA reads TGCGCCAGCAGCTACAGGGCAGGGTACGAGCAGTACTTC.

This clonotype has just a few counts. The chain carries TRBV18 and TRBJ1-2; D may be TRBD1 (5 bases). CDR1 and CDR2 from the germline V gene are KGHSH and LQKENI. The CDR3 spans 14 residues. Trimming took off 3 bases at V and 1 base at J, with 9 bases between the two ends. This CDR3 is CASSPPTVNYGYTF. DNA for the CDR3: TGTGCCAGCTCACCTCCGACAGTTAACTATGGCTACACCTTC.

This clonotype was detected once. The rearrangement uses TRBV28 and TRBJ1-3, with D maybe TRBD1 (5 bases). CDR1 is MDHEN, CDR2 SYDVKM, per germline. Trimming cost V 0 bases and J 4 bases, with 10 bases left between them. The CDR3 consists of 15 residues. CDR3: CASSLWGLEGNTIYF. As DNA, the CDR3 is TGTGCCAGCAGTTTATGGGGGCTCGAAGGAAACACCATATATTTT.

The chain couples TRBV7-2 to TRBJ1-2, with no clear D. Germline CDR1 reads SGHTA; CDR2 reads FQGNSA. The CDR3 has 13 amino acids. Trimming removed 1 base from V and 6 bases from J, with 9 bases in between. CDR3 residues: CASSLGPTDGYTF. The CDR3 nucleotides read TGTGCCAGCAGCTTAGGTCCCACAGATGGCTACACCTTC.

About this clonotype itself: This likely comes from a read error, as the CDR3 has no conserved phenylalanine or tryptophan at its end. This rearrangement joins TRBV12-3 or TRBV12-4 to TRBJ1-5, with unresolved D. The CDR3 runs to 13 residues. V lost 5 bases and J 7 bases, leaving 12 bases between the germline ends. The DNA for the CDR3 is TGTGCCAGCAGTATGGGTAACTGGCAGCCCCAGCATTCT. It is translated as CASSMGNWQPQHS.

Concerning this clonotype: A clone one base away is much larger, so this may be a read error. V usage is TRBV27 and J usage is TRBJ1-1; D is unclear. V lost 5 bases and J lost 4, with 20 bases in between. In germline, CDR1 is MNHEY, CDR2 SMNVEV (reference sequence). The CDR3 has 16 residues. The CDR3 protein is CASSPLRGSWGTEAFF. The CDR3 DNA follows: TGTGCCAGCAGTCCTCTACGCGGCAGCTGGGGCACTGAAGCTTTCTTT.